This T cell receptor (beta chain) was sequenced during a study of shared clonotypes between healthy human individuals. Findings and limits, study-wide: Shared across several donors were roughly 4.8% of the naive CD4 clonotypes. Among donors, sharing of clonotypes was expected to be affected by sequencing depth.

Notes on this clone: Its matching antigen is unknown.

V was clipped by 2 bases and J by 12 bases, with 10 bases between them. From germline, CDR1 is ENHRY and CDR2 SYGVKD. This CDR3 has 11 residues. Sorted-subset replicate PCR reactions contained 200 to 250 ng DNA, corresponding to approximately 30,000 T cell genomes. Profiling relied on immunoSEQ multiplex PCR, and the TCRdb table lists in-frame clones only, not all of them. Of 2 million to 2.5 million clones listed, almost 96% are singletons. This sequence joins TRBV10-3 and TRBJ1-1; TRBD1 might be the D (6 bases). This TCR came from a man aged 18 to 30 in good health. Sequencing was done on a sample of naive CD4+ T cells sorted from blood. The subset: CD45RA+ positively selected. CDR3 sequence: CAISEDRKTFF. The CDR3, as DNA: TGTGCCATCAGTGAGGACAGGAAGACTTTCTTT.